The present TCR beta chain was sequenced within a study of T cell responses to AZD1222 COVID-19 vaccine. Study-wide findings and caveats: Only five or six people who got AZD1222 tested seropositive at baseline. Repertoire samples came only from after the peak T cell response. The study found Spike-specific TCR breadth and depth rose after two AZD1222 doses.

The CDR3 consists of 16 residues. V lost 0 bases and J 0 bases, leaving 9 bases between the germline ends. CDR1 is SGDLS and CDR2 is YYNGEE in the germline V gene. Regarding this clone: Its target is unknown.

The repertoire was sequenced with immunoSEQ multiplex PCR; TCRdb's copy has only in-frame clones and lacks some. In the table there are 65,000 to 90,000 clones, roughly 89% of which are singletons. The origin of this receptor is an adult who received the AZD1222 COVID-19 vaccine. The material was peripheral blood, obtained 28 days after the second AZD1222 dose. The chain employs TRBV9 and TRBJ2-2; D is uncertain. The CDR3 loop is CASSVAETANTGELFF. The CDR3 DNA is TGTGCCAGCAGCGTAGCGGAAACCGCGAACACCGGGGAGCTGTTTTTT.